Each of the 2 T cell receptor beta chains below was sequenced from the same sample in a study of CD8+CD57+ T cells in acquired aplastic anemia. Those patients picked for sequencing had displayed CD8+CD57+ cell expansion on flow cytometry. Genomic DNA, the template, was used for profiling of the TCR beta VDJ and CDR3. Each CDR3 protein is one row after TCRdb ran MiXCR on the reads. The sample has about 200,000 distinct CDR3 sequences; roughly 60% are singletons. The sequenced sample consisted of sorted CD4+, CD8+, or CD8+CD57+ T cells (not recorded which) from PBMCs. The receptors stem from a human donor with aplastic anemia.

In this sample, this clonotype turned up once. The chain employs TRBV2 and TRBJ1-2; D perhaps matches TRBD1 (6 bases). CDR1 is SNHLY and CDR2 is FYNNEI in the germline V gene. The CDR3 contains 19 residues. Between the trimmed V and J ends, which lost 0 bases and 1 base, there was a span of 21 bases. The CDR3 spells CASSEAATGALTHNYGYTF. The CDR3, as DNA: TGTGCCAGCAGTGAAGCGGCGACGGGGGCGCTAACCCATAACTATGGCTACACCTTC.

The gene calls are TRBV19 and TRBJ2-7, with TRBD2 matching 9 bases. CDR3 size: 14 residues. V trimming: 4 bases; J trimming: 1 base; junction bases outside the gene matches: 2. Germline CDR1 is LNHDA and CDR2 is SQIVND (reference sequence). The CDR3 nucleotides read TGTGCCAGTAGTAGCGGGAGGGCATCCTACGAGCAGTACTTC. Amino acid sequence: CASSSGRASYEQYF.